Listed here is a single TCR beta chain. This record comes from a study of radiation and T cells in renal cell carcinoma. TCRdb's table, derived via immunoSEQ multiplex PCR, lists solely in-frame clones and lacks some. Of some 140,000 clones listed, roughly 90% were seen once; the top ten hold around 12%. The CDR3 covers 16 residues. Trimming at V came to 0 bases and at J to 3 bases, leaving 6 bases not matched to a gene. Germline V gene data show CDR1 as MNHNS and CDR2 as SASEGT. Time point in this sample: baseline pretreatment blood. Noted treatment: 15 Gy SBRT to primary tumor, nephrectomy 4 weeks later.

The origin of this receptor is a woman between 45 and 65 years old with renal cell carcinoma. The material sequenced was blood, taken from a patient whose treatment included radiotherapy and nephrectomy. The chain uses TRBV6-1 and TRBJ2-7; 9 bases fit TRBD1. CDR3 sequence: CASSEAGTGYYYEQYF. CDR3 sequence (DNA): TGTGCCAGCAGTGAAGCCGGGACAGGGTACTACTACGAGCAGTACTTC.